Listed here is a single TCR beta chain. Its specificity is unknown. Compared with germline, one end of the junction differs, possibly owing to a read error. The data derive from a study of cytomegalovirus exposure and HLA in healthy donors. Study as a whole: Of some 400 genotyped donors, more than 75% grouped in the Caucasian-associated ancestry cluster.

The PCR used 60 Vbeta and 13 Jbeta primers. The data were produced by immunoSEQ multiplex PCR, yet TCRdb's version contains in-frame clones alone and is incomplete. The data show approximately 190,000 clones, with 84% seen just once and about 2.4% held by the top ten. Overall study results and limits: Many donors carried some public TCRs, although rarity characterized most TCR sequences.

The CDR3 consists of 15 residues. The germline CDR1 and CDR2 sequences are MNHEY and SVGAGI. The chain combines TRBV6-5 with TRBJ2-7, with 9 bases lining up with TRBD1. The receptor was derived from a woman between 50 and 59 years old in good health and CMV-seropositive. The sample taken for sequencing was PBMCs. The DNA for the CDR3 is TGTACCAGCAGTGCCCCCGGGACAGGGTCGGCCGAGCAGTACTTC. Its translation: CTSSAPGTGSAEQYF.